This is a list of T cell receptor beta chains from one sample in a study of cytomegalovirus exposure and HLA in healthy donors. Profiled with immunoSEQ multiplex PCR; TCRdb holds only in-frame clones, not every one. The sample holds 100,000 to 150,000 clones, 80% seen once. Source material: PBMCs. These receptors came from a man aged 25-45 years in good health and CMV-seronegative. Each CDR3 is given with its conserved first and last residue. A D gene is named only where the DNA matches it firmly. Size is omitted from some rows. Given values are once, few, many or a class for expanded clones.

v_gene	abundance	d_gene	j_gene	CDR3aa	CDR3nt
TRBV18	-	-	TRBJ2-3	CASSPRAGATDTQYF	TGTGCCAGCTCACCACGTGCGGGGGCGACAGATACGCAGTATTTT
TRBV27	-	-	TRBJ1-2	CASSLRLGRSDGYTF	TGTGCCAGCAGCCTGCGTTTGGGGAGGAGCGATGGCTACACCTTC
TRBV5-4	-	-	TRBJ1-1	CASSSSENTEAFF	TGTGCCAGCAGCTCTAGCGAGAACACTGAAGCTTTCTTT
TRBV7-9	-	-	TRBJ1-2	CASSLQGSNYGYTF	TGTGCCAGCAGCTTACAGGGCAGTAACTATGGCTACACCTTC
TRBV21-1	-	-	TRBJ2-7	CASSKATWEGGSYEQYF	TGTGCCAGCAGCAAAGCTACCTGGGAGGGGGGTTCCTACGAGCAGTACTTC
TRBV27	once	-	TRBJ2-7	CASPGVNEQYF	TGTGCCAGCCCAGGGGTTAACGAGCAGTACTTC
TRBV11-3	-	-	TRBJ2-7	CASSFRGKTYEQYF	TGTGCCAGCAGCTTCCGGGGGAAAACCTACGAGCAGTACTTC
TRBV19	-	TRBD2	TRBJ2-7	CASRVAGGPYEQYF	TGTGCCAGTCGTGTAGCGGGAGGGCCCTACGAGCAGTACTTC
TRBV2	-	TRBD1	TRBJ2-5	CASSGGTGATETQYF	TGTGCCAGCAGTGGCGGGACAGGGGCCACGGAGACCCAGTACTTC
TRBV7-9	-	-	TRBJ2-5	CASSLGYGGQETQYF	TGTGCCAGCAGCTTAGGTTACGGCGGGCAAGAGACCCAGTACTTC
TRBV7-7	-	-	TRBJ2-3	CASSLSTGIADTQYF	TGTGCCAGCAGCTTGAGTACGGGTATCGCAGATACGCAGTATTTT
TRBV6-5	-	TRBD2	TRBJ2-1	CASRLGLAGYNEQFF	TGTGCCAGCAGACTCGGACTAGCGGGTTACAATGAGCAGTTCTTC
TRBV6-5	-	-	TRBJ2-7	CASSIRQFFYEQYF	TGTGCCAGCAGTATACGACAGTTTTTCTACGAGCAGTACTTC
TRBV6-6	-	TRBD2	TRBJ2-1	CASSYETSGEQFF	TGTGCCAGCAGTTACGAGACTAGCGGGGAGCAGTTCTTC
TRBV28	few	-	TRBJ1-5	CASNLYSNQPQHF	TGTGCCAGCAATCTCTATAGCAATCAGCCCCAGCATTTT
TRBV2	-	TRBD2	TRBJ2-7	CASSESSGDYEQYF	TGTGCCAGCAGTGAATCTAGCGGCGACTACGAGCAGTACTTC
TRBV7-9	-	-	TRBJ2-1	CASSLVGVARTPYNEQFF	TGTGCCAGCAGCTTAGTTGGAGTAGCGCGAACCCCCTACAATGAGCAGTTCTTC
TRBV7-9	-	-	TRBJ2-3	CASSLGIRELSTDTQYF	TGTGCCAGCAGCTTAGGGATCAGGGAACTTAGCACAGATACGCAGTATTTT
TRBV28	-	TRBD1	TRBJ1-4	CASSSGTGRAELFF	TGTGCCAGCAGTTCCGGGACAGGGAGAGCTGAACTGTTTTTT
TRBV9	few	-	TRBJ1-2	CASARREENYGYTF	TGTGCCAGTGCCAGGCGGGAGGAAAACTATGGCTACACCTTC
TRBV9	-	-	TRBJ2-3	CASSVIGVTSTDTQYF	TGTGCCAGCAGCGTTATAGGGGTCACGTCGACAGATACGCAGTATTTT
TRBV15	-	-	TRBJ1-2	CATSREYRDGYTF	TGTGCCACCAGCAGAGAGTACAGAGATGGCTACACCTTC
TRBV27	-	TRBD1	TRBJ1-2	CASSLSGGHYGYPF	TGTGCCAGCAGTTTATCAGGGGGCCACTATGGCTACCCCTTC
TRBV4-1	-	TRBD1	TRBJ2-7	CTSRGTGGSYEQYF	TGCACCAGCCGGGGGACAGGGGGATCCTACGAGCAGTACTTC
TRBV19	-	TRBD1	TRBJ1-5	CASSMARGTPYQPQHF	TGTGCCAGTAGTATGGCCAGGGGGACACCATATCAGCCCCAGCATTTT
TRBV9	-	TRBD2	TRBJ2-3	CASSGLGEGLHTQITQYF	TGTGCCAGCAGCGGCCTGGGGGAGGGACTACACACCCAAATTACGCAGTATTTT
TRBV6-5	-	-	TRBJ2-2	CASNSGQNTGELFF	TGTGCCAGCAACAGCGGTCAAAACACCGGGGAGCTGTTTTTT
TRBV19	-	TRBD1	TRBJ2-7	CASSEGAHEQYF	TGTGCCAGTAGTGAGGGGGCCCACGAGCAGTACTTC
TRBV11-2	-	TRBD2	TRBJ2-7	CASSFTGTSGNEQYF	TGTGCCAGCAGCTTTACCGGGACTAGCGGGAACGAGCAGTACTTC
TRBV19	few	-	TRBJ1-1	CASSMTGNTEAFF	TGTGCCAGTAGTATGACGGGAAACACTGAAGCTTTCTTT
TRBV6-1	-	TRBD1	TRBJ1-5	CASSADRGVTQPQHF	TGTGCCAGCAGTGCGGACAGGGGTGTCACTCAGCCCCAGCATTTT
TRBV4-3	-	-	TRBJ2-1	CASSQDGGTELYNEQFF	TGCGCCAGCAGCCAAGACGGCGGGACAGAACTCTACAATGAGCAGTTCTTC
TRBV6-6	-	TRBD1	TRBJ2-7	CASSYAVQGAGEQYF	TGTGCCAGCAGTTACGCGGTCCAGGGGGCTGGCGAGCAGTACTTC
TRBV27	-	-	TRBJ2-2	CASSSLTTGELFF	TGTGCCAGCAGTTCGCTAACCACCGGGGAGCTGTTTTTT
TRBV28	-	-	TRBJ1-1	CASSLPGGTEAFF	TGTGCCAGCAGTTTACCCGGGGGAACTGAAGCTTTCTTT
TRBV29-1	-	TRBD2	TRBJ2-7	CSVESPSGGDYEQYF	TGCAGCGTTGAATCGCCGAGCGGGGGCGATTACGAGCAGTACTTC
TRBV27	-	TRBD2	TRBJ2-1	CASSQGTSGSNEQFF	TGTGCCAGCAGCCAGGGTACTAGCGGGAGTAATGAGCAGTTCTTC
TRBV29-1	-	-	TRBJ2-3	CSVSSMGSNTDTQYF	TGCAGCGTTTCCTCAATGGGCAGCAACACAGATACGCAGTATTTT
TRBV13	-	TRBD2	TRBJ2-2	CASSHDGLAGNTGELFF	TGTGCCAGCAGCCACGATGGACTAGCGGGGAACACCGGGGAGCTGTTTTTT
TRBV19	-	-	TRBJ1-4	CASSGGGGRTNEKLFF	TGTGCCAGTAGTGGAGGGGGGGGACGGACTAATGAAAAACTGTTTTTT
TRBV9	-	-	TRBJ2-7	CASSPQEGPQGEQYF	TGTGCCAGCAGCCCCCAGGAGGGCCCCCAGGGAGAGCAGTACTTC
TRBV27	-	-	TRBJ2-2	CASRVGGGTGELFF	TGTGCCAGTCGGGTAGGGGGTGGTACCGGGGAGCTGTTTTTT